The rows below give T cell receptor beta chains drawn from one sample of a study of blood T cells in healthy people across ages. MiXCR, applied by TCRdb to the 5' RACE reads, yields one record per CDR3 protein. The sample has over 1,200,000 distinct CDR3 sequences; approximately 59% are singletons. Sequenced material: blood. The receptors were sampled from a man in his late teens or twenties in good health. The CDR3 runs from the conserved cysteine through the conserved F or W. The order of the fields is J gene, clone size, CDR3 length, D gene, V gene, CDR3 DNA, CDR3 protein. The D gene is left open where the match is weak. The size field is filled for only some rows; it gives once, few, many or a size class.

j_gene: TRBJ1-4
abundance: -
len: 16
d_gene: -
v_gene: TRBV6-5
CDR3nt: TGTGCCAGCAGTTACGTACGGGTGGGGAAGGGTGAAAAACTGTTTTTT
CDR3aa: CASSYVRVGKGEKLFF

j_gene: TRBJ1-1
abundance: few
len: 16
d_gene: -
v_gene: TRBV2
CDR3nt: TGTGCCAGCAGTGAAGGGGCCGGGCGGCGGGGCACTGAAGCTTTCTTT
CDR3aa: CASSEGAGRRGTEAFF

j_gene: TRBJ2-7
abundance: -
len: 15
d_gene: TRBD2
v_gene: TRBV4-2
CDR3nt: TGTGCCAGCAGCTACTTAGCGGGAGTCGAGTACGAGCAGTACTTC
CDR3aa: CASSYLAGVEYEQYF

j_gene: TRBJ1-1
abundance: once
len: 15
d_gene: TRBD1
v_gene: TRBV29-1
CDR3nt: TGCAGCGTTGAAGTCCTAACAGGGGGGAACACTGAAGCTTTCTTT
CDR3aa: CSVEVLTGGNTEAFF

j_gene: TRBJ2-5
abundance: -
len: 13
d_gene: -
v_gene: TRBV13
CDR3nt: TGTGCCAGCAGCGGCGGAAGCGTGGGGACCCAGTACTTC
CDR3aa: CASSGGSVGTQYF

j_gene: TRBJ1-1
abundance: -
len: 16
d_gene: -
v_gene: TRBV7-9
CDR3nt: TGTGCCAGCAGCTTAAGGGCCCCAGGGTTGAACACTGAAGCTTTCTTT
CDR3aa: CASSLRAPGLNTEAFF

j_gene: TRBJ2-5
abundance: many
len: 15
d_gene: -
v_gene: TRBV6-1
CDR3nt: TGTGCCAGCAGTGTCCTACTAGCCCTCCAAGAGACCCAGTACTTC
CDR3aa: CASSVLLALQETQYF

j_gene: TRBJ2-5
abundance: -
len: 12
d_gene: -
v_gene: TRBV10-3
CDR3nt: TGTGCCATCAGAGTGGCTTACAATGAGCAGTACTTC
CDR3aa: CAIRVAYNEQYF

j_gene: TRBJ1-4
abundance: few
len: 17
d_gene: -
v_gene: TRBV7-2
CDR3nt: TGTGCCAGCAGCTTAGGCCCGGACCCTTTCACCGCTGAAAAACTGTTTTTT
CDR3aa: CASSLGPDPFTAEKLFF

j_gene: TRBJ1-2
abundance: -
len: 18
d_gene: TRBD1
v_gene: TRBV5-6
CDR3nt: TGTGCCAGCAGCTTTGAGGAGGGACAGGGGGTTCGGAACTATGGCTACACCTTC
CDR3aa: CASSFEEGQGVRNYGYTF

j_gene: TRBJ2-7
abundance: few
len: 15
d_gene: -
v_gene: TRBV4-1
CDR3nt: TGCGCCAGCAGCCAAGCGTTCCCTTGGGACTACGAGCAGTACTTC
CDR3aa: CASSQAFPWDYEQYF

j_gene: TRBJ1-2
abundance: few
len: 8
d_gene: -
v_gene: TRBV20-1
CDR3nt: TGCAGTGCCCAGAGATACACCTTC
CDR3aa: CSAQRYTF

j_gene: TRBJ2-1
abundance: -
len: 15
d_gene: -
v_gene: TRBV7-9
CDR3nt: TGTGCCAGCAGCTTCGTTGCGGGGCCCTACAATGAGCAGTTCTTC
CDR3aa: CASSFVAGPYNEQFF

j_gene: TRBJ2-7
abundance: -
len: 16
d_gene: TRBD2
v_gene: TRBV4-1
CDR3nt: TGCGCCGGCAGCCAACTTTGGACTAGCGGGTCCTACGAGCAGTACTTC
CDR3aa: CAGSQLWTSGSYEQYF

j_gene: TRBJ2-7
abundance: few
len: 15
d_gene: -
v_gene: TRBV20-1
CDR3nt: TGCAGTGCCATCTCTTACAGGGAAGATGCCTACGAGCAGTACTTC
CDR3aa: CSAISYREDAYEQYF

j_gene: TRBJ2-4
abundance: few
len: 15
d_gene: TRBD1
v_gene: TRBV20-1
CDR3nt: TGCAGTGCTAGAGATAATAGCAGGGGGCTTCGTGAGCAGTACTTC
CDR3aa: CSARDNSRGLREQYF

j_gene: TRBJ2-7
abundance: few
len: 14
d_gene: -
v_gene: TRBV6-2/TRBV6-3
CDR3nt: TGTGCCAGCAGTCGTCTAGTATTGAGCTACGAGCAGTACTTC
CDR3aa: CASSRLVLSYEQYF

j_gene: TRBJ2-7
abundance: -
len: 13
d_gene: -
v_gene: TRBV4-1
CDR3nt: TGCGCCAGCAGCTTTAATCCCACCTACGAGCAGTACTTC
CDR3aa: CASSFNPTYEQYF

j_gene: TRBJ2-5
abundance: -
len: 14
d_gene: -
v_gene: TRBV5-1
CDR3nt: TGCGCCAGCAGCTTGGGACTACGCCAAGAGGCCCAGTACTTC
CDR3aa: CASSLGLRQEAQYF

j_gene: TRBJ1-1
abundance: -
len: 15
d_gene: TRBD1
v_gene: TRBV5-1
CDR3nt: TGCGCCAGCACCCGGGACAGGGAGATTAGCACTGAAGCTTTCTTT
CDR3aa: CASTRDREISTEAFF

j_gene: TRBJ2-4
abundance: -
len: 14
d_gene: TRBD1
v_gene: TRBV29-1
CDR3nt: TGCAGCGTTGTGACAGGGGGCGATAGAAACATTCAGTACTTC
CDR3aa: CSVVTGGDRNIQYF

j_gene: TRBJ1-6
abundance: -
len: 16
d_gene: TRBD1
v_gene: TRBV7-6
CDR3nt: TGTGCCAGCAGCCCACAACAGGGGGCAGGGAATTCACCCCTCCACTTT
CDR3aa: CASSPQQGAGNSPLHF

j_gene: TRBJ2-3
abundance: -
len: 13
d_gene: -
v_gene: TRBV10-3
CDR3nt: TGTGCCTCCGCAGAACTCGAAAAAGATACGCAGTATTTT
CDR3aa: CASAELEKDTQYF

j_gene: TRBJ1-2
abundance: -
len: 14
d_gene: TRBD1
v_gene: TRBV12-3/TRBV12-4
CDR3nt: TGTGCCAGCAGTGAGACAGACAGGGCTTATGGCTACACCTTC
CDR3aa: CASSETDRAYGYTF

j_gene: TRBJ1-2
abundance: -
len: 15
d_gene: -
v_gene: TRBV7-9
CDR3nt: TGTGCCAGCAGCTTAGTCGACAGTGGCGACTATGGCTACACCTTC
CDR3aa: CASSLVDSGDYGYTF

j_gene: TRBJ2-1
abundance: -
len: 19
d_gene: -
v_gene: TRBV21-1
CDR3nt: TGTGCCAGCAGCATTAAGGGGGGAGGGCTCCACTTCTCCTACAATGAGCAGTTCTTC
CDR3aa: CASSIKGGGLHFSYNEQFF

j_gene: TRBJ2-5
abundance: few
len: 13
d_gene: -
v_gene: TRBV6-5
CDR3nt: TGTGCCAGCAGTTACGGCAGATACGAGACCCAGTACTTC
CDR3aa: CASSYGRYETQYF

j_gene: TRBJ2-3
abundance: -
len: 13
d_gene: -
v_gene: TRBV10-3
CDR3nt: TGTGCCATCAGTGAGTCACAGTCAGATACGCAGTATTTT
CDR3aa: CAISESQSDTQYF

j_gene: TRBJ2-5
abundance: -
len: 13
d_gene: -
v_gene: TRBV2
CDR3nt: TGTGCCAGCAGGTGGGGACTCCAAGAGACCCAGTACTTC
CDR3aa: CASRWGLQETQYF

j_gene: TRBJ2-1
abundance: few
len: 13
d_gene: -
v_gene: TRBV7-2
CDR3nt: TGTGCCAGCAGCTTGGGAGGCCCTCAGGAGCAGTTCTTC
CDR3aa: CASSLGGPQEQFF

j_gene: TRBJ1-2
abundance: -
len: 17
d_gene: -
v_gene: TRBV6-5
CDR3nt: TGTGCCAGCAGTTACTCATATGGATTCGACAGAAACTATGGCTACACCTTC
CDR3aa: CASSYSYGFDRNYGYTF

j_gene: TRBJ2-7
abundance: -
len: 15
d_gene: TRBD2
v_gene: TRBV4-1
CDR3nt: TGCGCCAGCAGCCAAGTGCGGGGGGCCTCCTACGAGCAGTACTTC
CDR3aa: CASSQVRGASYEQYF

j_gene: TRBJ2-2
abundance: -
len: 13
d_gene: -
v_gene: TRBV27
CDR3nt: TGTGCCAGCGGTCCATCAGTCACCGGGGAGCTGTTTTTT
CDR3aa: CASGPSVTGELFF

j_gene: TRBJ2-5
abundance: -
len: 16
d_gene: TRBD2
v_gene: TRBV7-2
CDR3nt: TGTGCCAGCAGCTTAGGGACTAGCGGGGGGGCCAAGACCCAGTACTTC
CDR3aa: CASSLGTSGGAKTQYF

j_gene: TRBJ1-3
abundance: -
len: 14
d_gene: -
v_gene: TRBV6-1
CDR3nt: TGTGCCAGCCGGGACGTTGCCTCTGGAAACACCATATATTTT
CDR3aa: CASRDVASGNTIYF

j_gene: TRBJ2-7
abundance: -
len: 14
d_gene: -
v_gene: TRBV27
CDR3nt: TGTGCCAGCAGTTTACTCTCTACCCCCTACGAGCAGTACTTC
CDR3aa: CASSLLSTPYEQYF

j_gene: TRBJ2-5
abundance: -
len: 17
d_gene: TRBD2
v_gene: TRBV6-5
CDR3nt: TGTGCCAGCAGTTCTCCCCGGGGGGGGCGAGCGGCGGAGACCCAGTACTTC
CDR3aa: CASSSPRGGRAAETQYF

j_gene: TRBJ1-2
abundance: few
len: 13
d_gene: -
v_gene: TRBV6-6
CDR3nt: TGTGCCAGCAGTTACTCGAACGGGGATGGCTACACCTTC
CDR3aa: CASSYSNGDGYTF

j_gene: TRBJ2-5
abundance: few
len: 13
d_gene: -
v_gene: TRBV15
CDR3nt: TGTGCCACCAGCAGAGACTTCGAAGAGACCCAGTACTTC
CDR3aa: CATSRDFEETQYF

j_gene: TRBJ1-1
abundance: -
len: 14
d_gene: TRBD1
v_gene: TRBV6-2/TRBV6-3
CDR3nt: TGTGCGTGGGCCACCCGGACAGGATACACTGAAGCTTTCTTT
CDR3aa: CAWATRTGYTEAFF

j_gene: TRBJ2-1
abundance: once
len: 15
d_gene: -
v_gene: TRBV7-6
CDR3nt: TGTGCCAGCAGCTTTCCGGGATTTCGGCAAGAGACCCAGTTCTTC
CDR3aa: CASSFPGFRQETQFF

j_gene: TRBJ2-1
abundance: -
len: 16
d_gene: TRBD1
v_gene: TRBV6-6
CDR3nt: TGTGCCAGCAGTTGGACCCGGGAACAGGGGCTAGATGAGCAGTTCTTC
CDR3aa: CASSWTREQGLDEQFF

j_gene: TRBJ2-3
abundance: -
len: 17
d_gene: -
v_gene: TRBV12-3/TRBV12-4
CDR3nt: TGTGCCAGCAGTTTAGCGCACGTGGGGGGTGGTGCAGATACGCAGTATTTT
CDR3aa: CASSLAHVGGGADTQYF

j_gene: TRBJ2-5
abundance: -
len: 15
d_gene: TRBD1
v_gene: TRBV6-5
CDR3nt: TGTGCCAGCAGTTACTCCGGACAGGCCCAAGAGACCCAGTACTTC
CDR3aa: CASSYSGQAQETQYF

j_gene: TRBJ2-3
abundance: -
len: 15
d_gene: -
v_gene: TRBV27
CDR3nt: TGTGCCAGCAGTTTAGACATGGTCGGCACAGATACGCAGTATTTT
CDR3aa: CASSLDMVGTDTQYF

j_gene: TRBJ2-1
abundance: few
len: 18
d_gene: -
v_gene: TRBV4-1
CDR3nt: TGCGCCAGCAGCCAAGATGGGTCTCGATACTTCTCCTACAATGAGCAGTTCTTC
CDR3aa: CASSQDGSRYFSYNEQFF

j_gene: TRBJ1-4
abundance: few
len: 15
d_gene: TRBD1
v_gene: TRBV5-1
CDR3nt: TGCGCCAGCAGCCCAGGACAGGCAACTAATGAAAAACTGTTTTTT
CDR3aa: CASSPGQATNEKLFF

j_gene: TRBJ2-4
abundance: many
len: 11
d_gene: -
v_gene: TRBV29-1
CDR3nt: TGCAGCGTTGAGGTCGGGACCCTTCAGTACTTC
CDR3aa: CSVEVGTLQYF

j_gene: TRBJ2-5
abundance: -
len: 13
d_gene: TRBD2
v_gene: TRBV5-1
CDR3nt: TGCGCCAGCGGACTAGCGGGAGGGGAGACCCAGTACTTC
CDR3aa: CASGLAGGETQYF

j_gene: TRBJ1-4
abundance: -
len: 13
d_gene: -
v_gene: TRBV5-1
CDR3nt: TGCGCCAGCAGCTTATCAGGATATGAAAAACTGTTTTTT
CDR3aa: CASSLSGYEKLFF

j_gene: TRBJ2-7
abundance: -
len: 16
d_gene: TRBD2
v_gene: TRBV28
CDR3nt: TGTGCCAGCAGTTGGGGTCCGGGAGGGAAAGACTACGAGCAGTACTTC
CDR3aa: CASSWGPGGKDYEQYF

j_gene: TRBJ1-6
abundance: -
len: 14
d_gene: -
v_gene: TRBV27
CDR3nt: TGTGCCAGCAGTTTTCAGGGGCGGAATTCACCCCTCCACTTT
CDR3aa: CASSFQGRNSPLHF

j_gene: TRBJ2-7
abundance: -
len: 14
d_gene: -
v_gene: TRBV11-2
CDR3nt: TGTGCCAGCAGCGACAATTCTCGGGGTTACGAGCAGTACTTC
CDR3aa: CASSDNSRGYEQYF

j_gene: TRBJ2-7
abundance: -
len: 12
d_gene: -
v_gene: TRBV7-9
CDR3nt: TGTGCCAGCAGCGGGGAGCCCTACGAGCAGTACTTC
CDR3aa: CASSGEPYEQYF

j_gene: TRBJ1-1
abundance: -
len: 13
d_gene: -
v_gene: TRBV27
CDR3nt: TGTGCCAGCACCCTTACCCCGGGGACTGAAGCTTTCTTT
CDR3aa: CASTLTPGTEAFF

j_gene: TRBJ1-4
abundance: -
len: 20
d_gene: TRBD1
v_gene: TRBV10-3
CDR3nt: TGTGCCATCAGATCCGGGACAGGGGCCTCACCCCACAACGATAATGAAAAACTGTTTTTT
CDR3aa: CAIRSGTGASPHNDNEKLFF

j_gene: TRBJ1-2
abundance: -
len: 14
d_gene: TRBD1
v_gene: TRBV3-1
CDR3nt: TGTGCCTGCAGCCAAAGGGTGAACAGGGGAGGCTACACCTTC
CDR3aa: CACSQRVNRGGYTF

j_gene: TRBJ2-3
abundance: -
len: 16
d_gene: -
v_gene: TRBV3-1
CDR3nt: TGTGCCAGCAGCCAAGATCCCACAGGGAGGGTAGATACGCAGTATTTT
CDR3aa: CASSQDPTGRVDTQYF

j_gene: TRBJ2-7
abundance: once
len: 15
d_gene: TRBD1
v_gene: TRBV4-1
CDR3nt: TGCGCCAGCAGCCAGGACCCGGGACAGCACTACGAGCAGTACTTC
CDR3aa: CASSQDPGQHYEQYF

j_gene: TRBJ2-7
abundance: -
len: 14
d_gene: -
v_gene: TRBV4-1
CDR3nt: TGCGCCAGCAGCCAAGAGGGCCAAGTGGTCGAGCAGTACTTC
CDR3aa: CASSQEGQVVEQYF